The clone carrying this T cell receptor (beta chain) showed up just a few times. The data belong to a study of shared clonotypes between healthy human individuals. The method was immunoSEQ multiplex PCR; TCRdb's version includes in-frame clones alone and lacks a portion of them. The sample lists about 680,000 clones, 55% to 85% occurring once. The CDR3 sequence is 13 residues long. J was trimmed by 5 bases and V by 3 bases; bases with no gene match: 4. CDR1 is SGHRS, CDR2 YFSETQ, per germline. Sequencing was carried out using memory CD4+ T cells sorted from blood. The subset denotes: CD45RA-negative fraction. The chain joins TRBV5-1 to TRBJ1-2; 7 nucleotides align to TRBD1. This clonotype originated in a woman aged 30 to 39 in good health. Here the CDR3 DNA reads TGCGCCAGCAGCTCTACGGGACAGTATGGCTACACCTTC. It specifies CASSSTGQYGYTF.